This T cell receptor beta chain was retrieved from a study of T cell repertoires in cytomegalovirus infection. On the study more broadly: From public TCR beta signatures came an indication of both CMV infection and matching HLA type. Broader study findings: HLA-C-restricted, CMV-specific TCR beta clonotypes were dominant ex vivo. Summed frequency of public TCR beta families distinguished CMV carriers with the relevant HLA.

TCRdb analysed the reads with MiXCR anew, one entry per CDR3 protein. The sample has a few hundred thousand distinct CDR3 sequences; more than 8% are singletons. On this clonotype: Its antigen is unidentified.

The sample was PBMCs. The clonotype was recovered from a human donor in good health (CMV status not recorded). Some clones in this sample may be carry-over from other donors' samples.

The CDR3 nucleotides read TGCGCCAGCAGCTTGGTGGGGAGAGATGGCTACACCTTC. Protein: CASSLVGRDGYTF. J is TRBJ1-2 and V is TRBV5-1, with no clear D. CDR1 SGHRS and CDR2 YFSETQ come from the germline V gene. Trimming removed 0 bases from V and 6 bases from J, with 9 bases in between. CDR3 length: 13 residues.